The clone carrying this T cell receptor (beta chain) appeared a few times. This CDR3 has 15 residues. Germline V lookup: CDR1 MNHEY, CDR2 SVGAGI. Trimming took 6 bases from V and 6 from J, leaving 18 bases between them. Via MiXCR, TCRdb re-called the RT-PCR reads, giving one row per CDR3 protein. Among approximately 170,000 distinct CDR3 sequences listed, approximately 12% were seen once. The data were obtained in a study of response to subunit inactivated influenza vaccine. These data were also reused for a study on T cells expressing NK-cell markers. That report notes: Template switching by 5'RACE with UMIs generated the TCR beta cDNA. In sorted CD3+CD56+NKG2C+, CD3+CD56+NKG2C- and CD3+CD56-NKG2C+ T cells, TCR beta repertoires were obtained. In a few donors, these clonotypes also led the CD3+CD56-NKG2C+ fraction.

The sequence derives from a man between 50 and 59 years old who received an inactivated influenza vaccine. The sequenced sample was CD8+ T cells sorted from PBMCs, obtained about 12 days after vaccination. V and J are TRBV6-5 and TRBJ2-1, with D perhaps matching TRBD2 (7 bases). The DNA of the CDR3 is TGTGCCAGCAGCAACTCCGGGGGGCAGCTCAATGAGCAGTTCTTC. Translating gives CASSNSGGQLNEQFF.